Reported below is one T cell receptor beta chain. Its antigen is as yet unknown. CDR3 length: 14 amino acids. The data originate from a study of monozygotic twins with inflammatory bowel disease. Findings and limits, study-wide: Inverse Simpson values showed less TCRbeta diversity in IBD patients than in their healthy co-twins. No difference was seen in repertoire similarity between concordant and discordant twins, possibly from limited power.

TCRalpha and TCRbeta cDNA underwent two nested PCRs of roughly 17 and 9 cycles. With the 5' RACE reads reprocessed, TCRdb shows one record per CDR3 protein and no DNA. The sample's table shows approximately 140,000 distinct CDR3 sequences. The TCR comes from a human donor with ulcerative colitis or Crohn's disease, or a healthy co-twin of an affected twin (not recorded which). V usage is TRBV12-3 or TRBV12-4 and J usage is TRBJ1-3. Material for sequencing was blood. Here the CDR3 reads CASRDAGSGNTIYF.